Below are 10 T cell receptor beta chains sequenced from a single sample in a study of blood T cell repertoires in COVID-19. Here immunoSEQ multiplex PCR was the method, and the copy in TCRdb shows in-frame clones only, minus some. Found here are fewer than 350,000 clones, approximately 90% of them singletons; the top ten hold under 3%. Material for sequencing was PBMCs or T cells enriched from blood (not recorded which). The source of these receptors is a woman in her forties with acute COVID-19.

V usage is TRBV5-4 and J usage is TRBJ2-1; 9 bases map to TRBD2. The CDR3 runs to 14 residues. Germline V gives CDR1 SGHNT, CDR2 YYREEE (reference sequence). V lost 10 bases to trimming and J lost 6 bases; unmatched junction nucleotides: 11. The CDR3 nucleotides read TGTGCCTCTAACGGGGCGGGGGGGCGCAATGAGCAGTTCTTC. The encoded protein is CASNGAGGRNEQFF.

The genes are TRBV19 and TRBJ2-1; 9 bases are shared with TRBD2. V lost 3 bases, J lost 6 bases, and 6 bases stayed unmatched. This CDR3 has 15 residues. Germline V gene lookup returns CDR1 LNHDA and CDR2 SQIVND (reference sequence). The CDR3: CASSISGRIPNEQFF. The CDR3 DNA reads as TGTGCCAGTAGTATTAGCGGGAGAATCCCCAATGAGCAGTTCTTC.

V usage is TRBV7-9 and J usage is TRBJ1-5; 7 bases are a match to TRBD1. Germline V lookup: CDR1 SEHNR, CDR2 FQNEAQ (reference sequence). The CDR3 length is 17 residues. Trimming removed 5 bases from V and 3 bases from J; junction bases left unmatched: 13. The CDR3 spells CASSPLPGQSTNQPQHF. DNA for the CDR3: TGTGCCAGCAGCCCTCTACCGGGACAGAGCACCAATCAGCCCCAGCATTTT.

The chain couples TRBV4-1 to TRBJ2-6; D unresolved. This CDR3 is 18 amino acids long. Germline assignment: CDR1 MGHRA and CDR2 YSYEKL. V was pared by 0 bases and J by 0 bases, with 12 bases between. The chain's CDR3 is CASSQEDPGSSGANVLTF. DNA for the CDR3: TGCGCCAGCAGCCAAGAAGATCCAGGCTCCTCTGGGGCCAACGTCCTGACTTTC.

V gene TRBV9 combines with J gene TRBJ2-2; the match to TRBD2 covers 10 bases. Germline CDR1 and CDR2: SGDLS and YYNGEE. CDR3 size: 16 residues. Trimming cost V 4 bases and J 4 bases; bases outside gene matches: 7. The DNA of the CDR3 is TGTGCCAGCAGCTTCGGACTAGCGGAAGCCACCGGGGAGCTGTTTTTT. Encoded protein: CASSFGLAEATGELFF. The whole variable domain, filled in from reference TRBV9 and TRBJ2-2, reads DSGVTQTPKHLITATGQRVTLRCSPRSGDLSVYWYQQSLDQGLQFLIQYYNGEERAKGNILERFSAQQFPDLHSELNLSSLELGDSALYFCASSFGLAEATGELFFGEGSRLTVL.

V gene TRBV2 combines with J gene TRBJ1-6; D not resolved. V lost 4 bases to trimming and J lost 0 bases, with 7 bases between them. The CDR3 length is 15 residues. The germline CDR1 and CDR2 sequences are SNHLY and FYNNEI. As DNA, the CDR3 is TGTGCCAGCAGTGGACGGAGCTCCTATAATTCACCCCTCCACTTT. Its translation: CASSGRSSYNSPLHF.

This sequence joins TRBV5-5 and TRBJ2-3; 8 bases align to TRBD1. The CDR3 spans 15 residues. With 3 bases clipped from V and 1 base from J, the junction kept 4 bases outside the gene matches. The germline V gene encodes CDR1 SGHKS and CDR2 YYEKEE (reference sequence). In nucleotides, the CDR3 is TGTGCCAGCAGCTCGGAGGGACAGGGCACAGATACGCAGTATTTT. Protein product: CASSSEGQGTDTQYF.

The CDR3 reads CAWSSLPGNTIYF. The CDR3, as DNA: TGTGCCTGGAGTTCCCTTCCTGGAAACACCATATATTTT. The rearrangement links TRBV30 to TRBJ1-3; D not certain. Trimming took off 2 bases at V and 2 bases at J, with 7 bases between the two ends. The CDR3 has 13 amino acids. Germline CDR1 is GTSNPN and CDR2 is SVGIG (reference sequence). The full variable domain, with the rest looked up from reference TRBV30 and TRBJ1-3, is SQTIHQWPATLVQPVGSPLSLECTVEGTSNPNLYWYRQAAGRGLQLLFYSVGIGQISSEVPQNLSASRPQDRQFILSSKKLLLSDSGFYLCAWSSLPGNTIYFGEGSWLTVV.

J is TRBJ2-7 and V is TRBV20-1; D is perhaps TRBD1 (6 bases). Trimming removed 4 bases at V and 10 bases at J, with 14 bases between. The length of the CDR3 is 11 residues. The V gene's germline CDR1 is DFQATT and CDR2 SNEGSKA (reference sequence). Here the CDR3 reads CSAKQGGKQYF. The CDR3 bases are TGCAGTGCTAAACAGGGTGGGAAACAGTACTTC.

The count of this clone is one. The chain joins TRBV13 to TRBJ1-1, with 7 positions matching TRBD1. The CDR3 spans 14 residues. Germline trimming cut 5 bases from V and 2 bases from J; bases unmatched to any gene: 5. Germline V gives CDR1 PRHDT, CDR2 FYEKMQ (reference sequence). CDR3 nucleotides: TGTGCCAGCAGCCGGGGACAGTCAAACACTGAAGCTTTCTTT. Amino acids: CASSRGQSNTEAFF.